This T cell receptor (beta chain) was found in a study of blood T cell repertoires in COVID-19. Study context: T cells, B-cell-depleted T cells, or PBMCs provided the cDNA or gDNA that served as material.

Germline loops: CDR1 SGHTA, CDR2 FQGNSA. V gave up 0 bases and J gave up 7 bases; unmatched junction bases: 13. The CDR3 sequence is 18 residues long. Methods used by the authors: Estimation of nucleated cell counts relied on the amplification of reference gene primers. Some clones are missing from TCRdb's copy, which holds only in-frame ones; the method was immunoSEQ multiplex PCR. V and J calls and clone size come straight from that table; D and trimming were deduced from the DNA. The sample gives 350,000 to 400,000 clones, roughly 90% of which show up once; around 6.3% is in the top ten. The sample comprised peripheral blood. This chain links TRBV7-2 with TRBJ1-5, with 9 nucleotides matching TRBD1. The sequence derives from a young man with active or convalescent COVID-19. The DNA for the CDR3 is TGTGCCAGCAGCTTAGCGTCGTTCGGGACAGGGTCTCGGCAGCCCCAGCATTTT. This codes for CASSLASFGTGSRQPQHF.